These 25 T cell receptor beta chains share one sample of origin, sequenced in a study of shared clonotypes between healthy human individuals (dated by TCRdb to about 2020). The library was produced with the immunoSEQ multiplex PCR assay. TCRdb took this table from immuneACCESS and kept in-frame rearrangements with V and J called. Such tables lack part of the clones; where checked against another copy, unresolved V genes explain under half of the gap, and the rest is unexplained. Counted in this sample were fewer than 1.8 million clones; approximately 98.5% of them appeared once. The ten largest account for under 0.45% of the sample. The sample was naive CD4+ T cells sorted from blood. This specimen's cell subset or site label, per the study, means: CD45RA+ positively selected. These TCRs come from a man aged 25-40 years in good health.

This chain uses TRBV27 with TRBJ1-4; D is possibly TRBD1 (5 bases). The CDR3 covers 14 residues. Germline lookup yields CDR1 MNHEY and CDR2 SMNVEV (reference sequence). The V end was cut by 4 bases, the J end by 13 bases, with 19 bases between. CDR3 loop: CASSSTGRGSALFF. Here the CDR3 DNA reads TGTGCCAGCAGTTCAACGGGGCGGGGGAGCGCACTGTTTTTT.

The chain links TRBV5-6 to TRBJ2-1; maybe TRBD1 (6 bases). Trimming removed 0 bases from V and 7 bases from J, with 11 bases in between. The CDR3 consists of 14 residues. Germline assignment: CDR1 SGHDT and CDR2 YYEEEE. CDR3 sequence: CASSLGRGYNEQFF. For the CDR3, the DNA is TGTGCCAGCAGCTTGGGCAGGGGTTATAATGAGCAGTTCTTC. The full variable domain, in which reference TRBV5-6 and TRBJ2-1 provide the parts outside the CDR3, is DAGVTQSPTHLIKTRGQQVTLRCSPKSGHDTVSWYQQALGQGPQFIFQYYEEEERQRGNFPDRFSGHQFPNYSSELNVNALLLGDSALYLCASSLGRGYNEQFFGPGTRLTVL.

The chain recombines TRBV2 with TRBJ1-5; the D is unclear. This CDR3 has 13 residues. V lost 0 bases and J 6 bases, leaving 6 bases between the germline ends. The germline V gene encodes CDR1 SNHLY and CDR2 FYNNEI. The CDR3 protein is CASSEAEGQPQHF. Written as DNA, the CDR3 is TGTGCCAGCAGTGAAGCGGAGGGTCAGCCCCAGCATTTT.

The V gene is TRBV7-3, the J gene TRBJ2-5; possible D gene TRBD2, 5 bases. V was pared by 1 base and J by 4 bases, with 7 bases between. The CDR3 is 13 amino acids. The germline V gene encodes CDR1 SGHTA and CDR2 FQGTGA. The CDR3: CASSLRAGETQYF. The CDR3 DNA sequence: TGTGCCAGCAGCTTAAGGGCGGGAGAGACCCAGTACTTC.

The J gene is TRBJ1-1, the V gene TRBV18, with D hard to call. The V and J ends lost 6 bases and 8 bases respectively, with 10 bases between them. The CDR3 is 11 residues long. Germline V CDR1 and CDR2: KGHSH, LQKENI. The CDR3 DNA sequence: TGTGCCAGCTCGTCCTTAGGGGAAGCTTTCTTT. Its protein product is CASSSLGEAFF. Filled out from reference TRBV18 and TRBJ1-1, the complete variable domain reads NAGVMQNPRHLVRRRGQEARLRCSPMKGHSHVYWYRQLPEEGLKFMVYLQKENIIDESGMPKERFSAEFPKEGPSILRIQQVVRGDSAAYFCASSSLGEAFFGQGTRLTVV.

V usage is TRBV2 and J usage is TRBJ2-3; D is ambiguous. Per germline, CDR1 SNHLY and CDR2 FYNNEI. This CDR3 comprises 12 residues. V dropped 7 bases and J dropped 4 bases, with 9 bases sitting between them. The CDR3 reads CASKVVSDTQYF. For the CDR3, the DNA is TGTGCCAGCAAGGTAGTGTCAGATACGCAGTATTTT.

V and J are TRBV11-3 and TRBJ2-2; 9 positions agree with TRBD1. Germline V gives CDR1 SGHNT, CDR2 YENEEA. The junction had 11 bases not matched to a gene; V was cut back by 5 bases and J by 4 bases. The CDR3 totals 17 residues. CDR3 sequence reads: CASSPTLGQGGTGELFF. CDR3 DNA: TGTGCCAGCAGCCCAACCCTGGGACAGGGCGGCACCGGGGAGCTGTTTTTT.

The V gene is TRBV5-4, the J gene TRBJ2-6, with D possibly matching TRBD2 (7 bases). The CDR3 spans 19 residues. V was clipped by 2 bases and J by 0 bases, with 18 bases between them. Germline V gene sequence: CDR1 SGHNT, CDR2 YYREEE (reference sequence). CDR3 sequence reads: CASSFLPGGAISGANVLTF. In DNA form, the CDR3 reads TGTGCCAGCAGCTTCCTCCCGGGGGGCGCCATCTCTGGGGCCAACGTCCTGACTTTC.

V and J are TRBV28 and TRBJ2-2; D is possibly TRBD1 (6 bases). This CDR3 has 13 amino acids. Germline V gives CDR1 MDHEN, CDR2 SYDVKM. The V end lost 6 bases, the J end lost 7 bases, and 12 bases lay between the germline ends. CDR3 sequence (DNA): TGTGCCAGCAGCGGACAGTTGAACGGGGAGCTGTTTTTT. Protein product: CASSGQLNGELFF.

This sequence joins TRBV10-3 and TRBJ1-2, with D maybe TRBD1 (6 bases). V lost 4 bases, J lost 2 bases, and 8 bases lay in between. Germline V CDR1 and CDR2: ENHRY, SYGVKD. This CDR3 region has 13 residues. In DNA, the CDR3 is TGTGCCATCAGTGGACAGGAAAACTATGGCTACACCTTC. Protein sequence: CAISGQENYGYTF.

This clone was counted once. Other DNA sequences in this sample translate to the same CDR3. The CDR3 DNA reads as TGTGCCTGGAGTACGGGGGGCAGCCAGCCCCAGCATTTT. Its protein is CAWSTGGSQPQHF. The chain employs TRBV30 and TRBJ1-5, with D possibly TRBD1 on 6 matching bases. V gave up 2 bases and J gave up 7 bases, with 12 bases separating them. The CDR3 is 13 residues long. CDR1 GTSNPN and CDR2 SVGIG come from the germline V gene (reference sequence).

The chain uses TRBV28 and TRBJ2-5, with 10 bases lining up with TRBD1. Trimming at V came to 8 bases and at J to 5 bases, leaving 11 bases not matched to a gene. The CDR3 loop spans 15 amino acids. CDR1 is MDHEN, CDR2 SYDVKM, per germline. The CDR3 sequence: CASGTRDRGRETQYF. In nucleotides, the CDR3 is TGTGCCAGCGGGACCCGGGACAGGGGCCGGGAGACCCAGTACTTC.

The chain carries TRBV14 and TRBJ2-2; a possible D gene is TRBD2 (5 bases). CDR1 and CDR2 (germline): SGHDN, FVKESK. V was pared by 1 base and J by 4 bases, with 13 bases between. The CDR3 is 16 residues long. This CDR3 reads CASSQVLGVSTGELFF. The CDR3 nucleotides read TGTGCCAGCAGCCAAGTACTGGGAGTCTCCACCGGGGAGCTGTTTTTT.

V usage is TRBV9 and J usage is TRBJ1-2; 10 bases map to TRBD1. J gave up 5 bases and V 3 bases, and 4 bases lay outside the gene matches. The CDR3 loop spans 14 amino acids. Per germline, CDR1 SGDLS and CDR2 YYNGEE. CDR3 coding DNA: TGTGCCAGCAGCGCGAGACAGGGGGCATATGGCTACACCTTC. Translating it yields CASSARQGAYGYTF.

The chain carries TRBV5-6 and TRBJ2-6, with D possibly being TRBD1 or TRBD2 (5 bases each). CDR3 length equals 17 residues. Germline-derived CDR1 and CDR2 are SGHDT and YYEEEE. V was cut by 1 base and J by 0 bases, with 11 bases left in between. CDR3 DNA sequence: TGTGCCAGCAGCTTGCGGGGCAGCTTCTCTGGGGCCAACGTCCTGACTTTC. It yields the protein CASSLRGSFSGANVLTF.

The chain joins TRBV7-8 to TRBJ2-2; no clear D. The CDR3 runs 19 residues. Trimming took off 4 bases at V and 3 bases at J, with 24 bases between the two ends. CDR1 and CDR2 from the germline V gene are SGHVS and FQNEAQ. CDR3 in amino acids: CASSSSNLGLPLDTGELFF. The CDR3 region has the DNA TGTGCCAGCAGCTCGTCAAATTTAGGGCTCCCCTTGGACACCGGGGAGCTGTTTTTT.

The chain uses TRBV25-1 and TRBJ2-5; 11 nucleotides line up with TRBD2. Germline V gene lookup returns CDR1 MGHDK and CDR2 SYGVNS. This CDR3 region has 17 residues. The trim removed 3 bases at V and 0 bases at J, leaving 6 bases unmatched. The CDR3 coding sequence is TGTGCCAGCAGTGAGGAGACTAGCGGGATGTACCAAGAGACCCAGTACTTC. Translating it yields CASSEETSGMYQETQYF.

The V and J genes are TRBV9 and TRBJ2-7; the D gene is possibly TRBD1 (6 bases). Germline assignment: CDR1 SGDLS and CDR2 YYNGEE. Between the trimmed V and J ends, which lost 4 bases and 3 bases, there was a span of 11 bases. The CDR3 contains 13 residues. DNA of the CDR3: TGTGCCAGCAGCAGACAGGAGTACTACGAGCAGTACTTC. It codes for CASSRQEYYEQYF.

The chain combines TRBV25-1 with TRBJ2-7; 15 positions agree with TRBD2. The CDR3 is made up of 15 amino acids. The V gene's germline CDR1 is MGHDK and CDR2 SYGVNS. Trimming took 8 bases from V and 4 from J; bases not matched to a gene: 6. The DNA for the CDR3 is TGTGCCAGCTTAGCCGGGACTAGCGGGAGGTACGAGCAGTACTTC. As protein: CASLAGTSGRYEQYF.

About this clone: One end of the junction varies from germline; a read error may be responsible. The chain recombines TRBV10-1 with TRBJ2-1, with a weak D call TRBD2 (5 bases). This CDR3 region has 14 residues. Per the germline V gene, CDR1 is WNHNN and CDR2 is SYGVQD (reference sequence). Here the CDR3 reads CASSGHSDSANSIF. CDR3 nucleotides: TGCGCCAGCAGTGGTCATAGCGACTCCGCCAATTCGATCTTC.

The chain combines TRBV5-5 with TRBJ2-2, with D possibly matching TRBD2 (6 bases). This CDR3 has 16 amino acids. CDR1 is SGHKS, CDR2 YYEKEE, per germline (reference sequence). V dropped 6 bases and J dropped 8 bases, with 23 bases sitting between them. CDR3 sequence: CASTPNSGLAIGELFF. In DNA form, the CDR3 reads TGTGCCAGCACCCCGAACAGCGGGCTAGCGATTGGGGAGCTGTTTTTT.

Of note for this clone: This specimen includes other DNA sequences encoding the same CDR3. The gene calls are TRBV9 and TRBJ2-3; no clear D gene. The V end was cut by 0 bases, the J end by 4 bases, with 6 bases between. The germline gives CDR1 SGDLS, CDR2 YYNGEE. This CDR3 contains 13 residues. The CDR3 coding sequence is TGTGCCAGCAGCGTAGAGGCCTCAGATACGCAGTATTTT. Encoded protein: CASSVEASDTQYF.

This rearrangement joins TRBV28 to TRBJ2-7, with TRBD1 matching 8 bases. CDR3 length: 13 residues. V was pared by 8 bases and J by 3 bases, with 6 bases of the junction left unmatched. The germline V gene has CDR1 MDHEN and CDR2 SYDVKM. The CDR3 sequence: CASGQGVFYEQYF. In nucleotides, the CDR3 is TGTGCCAGCGGACAGGGAGTATTCTACGAGCAGTACTTC.

On this clone itself: Other DNA sequences of this sample code for an identical CDR3. This chain joins TRBV5-1 and TRBJ2-2; D is ambiguous. CDR1 and CDR2 from the germline V gene are SGHRS and YFSETQ. There are 13 residues in the CDR3. Trimming left V 4 bases short and J 5 bases short, with 9 bases between. For the CDR3, the DNA is TGCGCCAGCAGCCCCACAAGGACCGGGGAGCTGTTTTTT. Translating gives CASSPTRTGELFF.

The rearrangement joins TRBV5-1 to TRBJ1-1, with D uncertain. Per germline, CDR1 SGHRS and CDR2 YFSETQ. V lost 0 bases, J lost 7 bases, and 10 bases lay in between. This CDR3 has 13 residues. DNA for the CDR3: TGCGCCAGCAGCTTGGAGGGTACCTATGAAGCTTTCTTT. Encoded protein: CASSLEGTYEAFF.